This T cell receptor (beta chain) was captured by sequencing in a study of blood T cell repertoires in COVID-19. At the level of the study: Samples came from the United States, Italy and Spain, spanning acute and convalescent COVID-19.

Some clones are missing from TCRdb's copy, which holds only in-frame ones; the method was immunoSEQ multiplex PCR. Of more than 250,000 clones listed, roughly 84% are singletons. This CDR3 region has 15 residues. Germline V gene lookup returns CDR1 MNHEY and CDR2 SVGAGI. Trimming shortened V by 0 bases and J by 2 bases, and 11 bases separated the two germline ends. The chain carries TRBV6-5 and TRBJ2-7; the D gene is possibly TRBD2 (6 bases). This sequence was found in a man in his fifties or sixties with active or convalescent COVID-19. Sequencing input: peripheral blood. CDR3 coding DNA: TGTGCCAGCAGTTACTCGATAGCGGACGCCTACGAGCAGTACTTC. Protein sequence: CASSYSIADAYEQYF.